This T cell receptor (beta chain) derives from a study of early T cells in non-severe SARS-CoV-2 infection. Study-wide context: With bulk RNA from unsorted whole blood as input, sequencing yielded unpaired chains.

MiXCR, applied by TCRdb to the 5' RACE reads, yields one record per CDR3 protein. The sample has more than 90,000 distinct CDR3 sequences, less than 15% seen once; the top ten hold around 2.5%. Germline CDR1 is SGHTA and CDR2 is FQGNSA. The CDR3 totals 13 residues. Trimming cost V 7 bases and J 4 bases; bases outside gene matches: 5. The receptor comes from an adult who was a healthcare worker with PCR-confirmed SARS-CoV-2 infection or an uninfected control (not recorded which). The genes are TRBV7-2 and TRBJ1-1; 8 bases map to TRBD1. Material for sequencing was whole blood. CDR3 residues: CASNGQGFTEAFF. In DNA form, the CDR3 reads TGTGCCAGCAACGGACAGGGATTCACTGAAGCTTTCTTT.